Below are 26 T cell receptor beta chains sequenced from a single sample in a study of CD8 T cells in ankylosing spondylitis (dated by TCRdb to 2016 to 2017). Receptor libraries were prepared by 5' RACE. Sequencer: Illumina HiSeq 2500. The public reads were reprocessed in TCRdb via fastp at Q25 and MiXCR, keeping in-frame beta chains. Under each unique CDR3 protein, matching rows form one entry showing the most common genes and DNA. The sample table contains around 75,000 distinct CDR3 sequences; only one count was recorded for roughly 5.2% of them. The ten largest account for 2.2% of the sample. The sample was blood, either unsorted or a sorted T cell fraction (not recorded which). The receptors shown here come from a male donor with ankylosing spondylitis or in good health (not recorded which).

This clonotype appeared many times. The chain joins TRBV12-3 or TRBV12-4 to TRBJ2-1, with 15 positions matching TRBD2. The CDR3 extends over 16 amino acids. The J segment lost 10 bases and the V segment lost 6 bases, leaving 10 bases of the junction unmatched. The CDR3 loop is CASRPGTSGGQGEQFF. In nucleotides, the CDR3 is TGTGCCAGCAGACCGGGGACTAGCGGGGGGCAGGGGGAGCAGTTCTTC.

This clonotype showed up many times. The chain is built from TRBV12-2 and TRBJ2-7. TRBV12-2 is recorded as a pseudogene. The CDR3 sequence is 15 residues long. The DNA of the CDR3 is TGTGCAAGTCGCTTAGCGGCGGGGGGCCCCTACGAGCAGTACTTC. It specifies CASRLAAGGPYEQYF.

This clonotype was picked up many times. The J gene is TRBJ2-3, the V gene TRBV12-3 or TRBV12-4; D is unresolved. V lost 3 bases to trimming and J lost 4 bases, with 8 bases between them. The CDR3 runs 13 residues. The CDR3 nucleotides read TGTGCCAGCAGTTTCACGAAAGCAGATACGCAGTATTTT. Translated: CASSFTKADTQYF.

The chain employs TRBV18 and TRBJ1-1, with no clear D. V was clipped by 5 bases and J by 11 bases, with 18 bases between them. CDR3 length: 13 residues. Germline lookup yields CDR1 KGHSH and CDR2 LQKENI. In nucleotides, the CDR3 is TGTGCCAGCTCATCTGCATACATTGGTGGCGCTTTCTTT. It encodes CASSSAYIGGAFF.

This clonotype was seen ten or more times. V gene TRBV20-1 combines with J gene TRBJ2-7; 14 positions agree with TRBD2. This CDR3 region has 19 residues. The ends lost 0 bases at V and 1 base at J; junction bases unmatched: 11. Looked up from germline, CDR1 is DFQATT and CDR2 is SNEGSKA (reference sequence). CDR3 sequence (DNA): TGCAGTGCTAGAGATTCCGGGACTAGCGGGGGTCGGCTTTCCTACGAGCAGTACTTC. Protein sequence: CSARDSGTSGGRLSYEQYF.

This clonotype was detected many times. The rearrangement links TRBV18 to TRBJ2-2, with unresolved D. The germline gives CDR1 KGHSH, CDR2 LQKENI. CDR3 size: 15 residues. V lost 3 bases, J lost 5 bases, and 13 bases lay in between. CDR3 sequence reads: CASSPMGNPTGELFF. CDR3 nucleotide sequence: TGTGCCAGCTCACCTATGGGCAACCCGACCGGGGAGCTGTTTTTT.

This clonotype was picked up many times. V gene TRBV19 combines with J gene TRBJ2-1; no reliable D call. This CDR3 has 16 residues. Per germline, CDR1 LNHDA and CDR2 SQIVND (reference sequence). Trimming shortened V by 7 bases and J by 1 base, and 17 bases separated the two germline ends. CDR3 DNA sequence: TGTGCCAGTACCCTCACACCCGATAAATCCTACAATGAGCAGTTCTTC. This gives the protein CASTLTPDKSYNEQFF.

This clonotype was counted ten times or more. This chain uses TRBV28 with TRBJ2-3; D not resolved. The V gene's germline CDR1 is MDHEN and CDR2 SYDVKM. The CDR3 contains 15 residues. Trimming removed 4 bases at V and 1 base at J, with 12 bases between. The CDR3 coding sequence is TGTGCCAGCAGTTCCCCGCGGCAACGCACAGATACGCAGTATTTT. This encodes CASSSPRQRTDTQYF.

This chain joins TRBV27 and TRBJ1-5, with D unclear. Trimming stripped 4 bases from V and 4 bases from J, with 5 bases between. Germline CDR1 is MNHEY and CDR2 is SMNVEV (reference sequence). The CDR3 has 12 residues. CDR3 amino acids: CASSSPNQPQHF. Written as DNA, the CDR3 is TGTGCCAGCAGTTCTCCGAATCAGCCCCAGCATTTT.

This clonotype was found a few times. The CDR3 spells CTNSPAPSGGSTYNEQFF. The CDR3 DNA follows: TGTACCAACAGTCCCGCTCCTAGCGGGGGTTCGACCTACAATGAGCAGTTCTTC. The genes are TRBV27 and TRBJ2-1; 10 bases fit TRBD2. Per the germline V gene, CDR1 is MNHEY and CDR2 is SMNVEV (reference sequence). There are 18 residues in the CDR3.

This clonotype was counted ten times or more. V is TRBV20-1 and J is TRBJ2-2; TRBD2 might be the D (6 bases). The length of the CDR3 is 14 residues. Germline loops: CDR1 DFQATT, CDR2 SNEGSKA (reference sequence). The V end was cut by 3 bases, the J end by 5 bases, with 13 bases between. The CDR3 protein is CSASPTGTTGELFF. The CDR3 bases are TGCAGTGCTAGCCCCACCGGGACTACCGGGGAGCTGTTTTTT.

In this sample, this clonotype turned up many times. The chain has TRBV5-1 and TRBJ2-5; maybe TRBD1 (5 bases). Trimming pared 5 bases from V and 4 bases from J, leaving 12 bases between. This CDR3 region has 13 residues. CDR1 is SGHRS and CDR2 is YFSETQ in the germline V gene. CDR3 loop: CASRGHQGETQYF. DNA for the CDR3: TGCGCCAGCAGGGGTCACCAGGGAGAGACCCAGTACTTC.

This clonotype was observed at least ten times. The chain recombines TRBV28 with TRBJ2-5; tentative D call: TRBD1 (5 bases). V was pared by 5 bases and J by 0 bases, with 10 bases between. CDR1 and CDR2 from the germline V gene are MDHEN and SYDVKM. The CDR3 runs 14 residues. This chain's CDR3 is CASSPDTYQETQYF. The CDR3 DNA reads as TGTGCCAGCAGTCCGGACACGTACCAAGAGACCCAGTACTTC. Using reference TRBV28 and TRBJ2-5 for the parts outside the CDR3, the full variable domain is DVKVTQSSRYLVKRTGEKVFLECVQDMDHENMFWYRQDPGLGLRLIYFSYDVKMKEKGDIPEGYSVSREKKERFSLILESASTNQTSMYLCASSPDTYQETQYFGPGTRLLVL.

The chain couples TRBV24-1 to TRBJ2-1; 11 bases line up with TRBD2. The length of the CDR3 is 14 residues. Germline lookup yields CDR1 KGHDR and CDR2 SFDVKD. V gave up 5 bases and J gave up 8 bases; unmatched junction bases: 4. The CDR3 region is CATSALAGGHEQFF. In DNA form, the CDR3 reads TGTGCCACCAGTGCTCTAGCGGGGGGCCATGAGCAGTTCTTC.

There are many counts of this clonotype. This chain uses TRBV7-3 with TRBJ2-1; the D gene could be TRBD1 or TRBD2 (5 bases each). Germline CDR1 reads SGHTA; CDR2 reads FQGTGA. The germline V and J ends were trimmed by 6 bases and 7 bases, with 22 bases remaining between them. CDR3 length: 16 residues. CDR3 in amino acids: CASSPPGQRGKNEQFF. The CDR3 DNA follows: TGTGCCAGCAGTCCCCCGGGGCAGAGGGGCAAGAATGAGCAGTTCTTC.

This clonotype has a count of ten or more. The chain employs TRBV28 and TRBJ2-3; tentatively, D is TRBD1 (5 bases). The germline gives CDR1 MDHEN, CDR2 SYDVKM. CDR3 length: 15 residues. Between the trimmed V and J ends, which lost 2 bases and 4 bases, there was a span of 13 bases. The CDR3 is CASSLQGRAPDTQYF. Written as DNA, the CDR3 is TGTGCCAGCAGTTTACAGGGAAGAGCCCCAGATACGCAGTATTTT.

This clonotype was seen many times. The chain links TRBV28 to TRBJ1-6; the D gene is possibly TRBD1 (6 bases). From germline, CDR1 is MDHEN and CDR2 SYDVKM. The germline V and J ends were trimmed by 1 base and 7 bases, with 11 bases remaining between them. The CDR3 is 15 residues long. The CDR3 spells CASSLSSGTNSPLHF. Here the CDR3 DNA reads TGTGCCAGCAGTTTATCATCAGGGACAAATTCACCCCTCCACTTT. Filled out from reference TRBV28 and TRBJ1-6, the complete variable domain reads DVKVTQSSRYLVKRTGEKVFLECVQDMDHENMFWYRQDPGLGLRLIYFSYDVKMKEKGDIPEGYSVSREKKERFSLILESASTNQTSMYLCASSLSSGTNSPLHFGNGTRLTVT.

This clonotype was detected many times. As DNA, the CDR3 is TGTGCCAGCCTCCGACAGGGGTCCGCTGACTACAATGAGCAGTTCTTC. Amino acids: CASLRQGSADYNEQFF. J is TRBJ2-1 and V is TRBV5-6; the match to TRBD1 covers 8 bases. The CDR3 sequence is 16 residues long. V lost 7 bases to trimming and J lost 3 bases; unmatched junction nucleotides: 12. CDR1 is SGHDT and CDR2 is YYEEEE in the germline V gene.

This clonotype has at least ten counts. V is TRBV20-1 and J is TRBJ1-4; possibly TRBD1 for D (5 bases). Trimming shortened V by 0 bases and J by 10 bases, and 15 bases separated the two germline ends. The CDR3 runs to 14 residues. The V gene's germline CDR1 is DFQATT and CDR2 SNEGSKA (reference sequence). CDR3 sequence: CSARDGRDERKLFF. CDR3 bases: TGCAGTGCTAGAGATGGTAGGGACGAGAGAAAACTGTTTTTT.

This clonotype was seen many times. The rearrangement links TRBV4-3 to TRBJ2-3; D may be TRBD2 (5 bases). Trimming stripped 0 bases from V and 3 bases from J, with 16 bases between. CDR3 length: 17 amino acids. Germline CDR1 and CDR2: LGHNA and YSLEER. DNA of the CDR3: TGCGCCAGCAGCCAAGAGGGCTCGGTAGCGTTTACAGATACGCAGTATTTT. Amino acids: CASSQEGSVAFTDTQYF.

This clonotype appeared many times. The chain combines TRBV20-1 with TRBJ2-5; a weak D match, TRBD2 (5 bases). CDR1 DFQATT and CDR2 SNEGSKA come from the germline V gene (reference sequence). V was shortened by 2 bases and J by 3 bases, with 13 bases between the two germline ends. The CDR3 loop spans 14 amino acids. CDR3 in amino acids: CSARTGSGEETQYF. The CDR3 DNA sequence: TGCAGTGCTAGAACGGGAAGTGGGGAAGAGACCCAGTACTTC.

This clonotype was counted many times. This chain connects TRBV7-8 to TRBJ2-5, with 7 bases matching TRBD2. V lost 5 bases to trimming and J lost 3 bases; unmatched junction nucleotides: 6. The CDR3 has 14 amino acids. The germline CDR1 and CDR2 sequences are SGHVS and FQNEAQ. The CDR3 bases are TGTGCCAGCAGCCCCGGACTAGGAGAAGAGACCCAGTACTTC. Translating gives CASSPGLGEETQYF.

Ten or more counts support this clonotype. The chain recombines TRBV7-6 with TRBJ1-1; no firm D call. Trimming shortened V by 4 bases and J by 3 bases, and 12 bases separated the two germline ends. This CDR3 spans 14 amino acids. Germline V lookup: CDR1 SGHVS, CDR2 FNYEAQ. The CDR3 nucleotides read TGTGCCAGCAGCTCCCAGTCTTCGGACACTGAAGCTTTCTTT. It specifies CASSSQSSDTEAFF.

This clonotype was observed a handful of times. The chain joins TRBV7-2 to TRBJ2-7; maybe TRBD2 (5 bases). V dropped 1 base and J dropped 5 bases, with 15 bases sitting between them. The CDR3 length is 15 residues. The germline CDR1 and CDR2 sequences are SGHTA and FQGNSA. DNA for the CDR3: TGTGCCAGCAGCTTAGTTTCTAGCCAGCTCCACGAGCAGTACTTC. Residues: CASSLVSSQLHEQYF.

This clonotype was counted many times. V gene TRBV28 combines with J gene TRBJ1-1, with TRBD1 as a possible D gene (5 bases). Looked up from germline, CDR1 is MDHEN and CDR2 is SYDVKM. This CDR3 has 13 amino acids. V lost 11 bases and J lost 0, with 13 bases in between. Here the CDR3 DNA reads TGTGCCGTCGGGGGGGACTTGAACACTGAAGCTTTCTTT. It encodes CAVGGDLNTEAFF.

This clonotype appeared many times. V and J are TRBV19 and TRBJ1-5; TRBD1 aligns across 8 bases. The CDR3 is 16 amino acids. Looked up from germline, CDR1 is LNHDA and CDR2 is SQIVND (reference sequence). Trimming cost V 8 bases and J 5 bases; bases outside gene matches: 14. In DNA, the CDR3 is TGTGCCAGTGGCAAAGCCGGGACAGGTTCCTATCAGCCCCAGCATTTT. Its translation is CASGKAGTGSYQPQHF.